This T cell receptor (beta chain) was sequenced during a study of CD8 T cells in Susac syndrome (dated by TCRdb to between 2019 and 2020). Background for the entire study: Whether CD8+ T cell activation and differentiation in Susac syndrome was antigen driven was tested using repertoire sequencing. Results the study describes overall, beyond this receptor: The number of individuals in the TCR sequencing and HLA analysis was acknowledged as relatively small.

Peripheral blood CD8+ and CD4+ T cells from healthy donors, Susac syndrome patients and multiple sclerosis patients were profiled by high-throughput TCR beta sequencing. Multiple sclerosis controls were treatment-naive patients with stable or active relapsing-remitting disease fulfilling revised McDonald criteria. CD8+ TEMRA cells were enriched by FACS, while bulk CD8+ and CD4+ T cells were purified by magnetic negative isolation. Blood was collected in EDTA tubes and processed within 24 hours, with PBMCs isolated through density gradient centrifugation. PBMCs intended for TCR sequencing were cryopreserved in liquid nitrogen and were subsequently thawed in a 37 degrees C water bath. The sorted or isolated CD4+, CD8+ and CD8+ TEMRA cells reached a purity of at least 90%. Comment on this clonotype: Its antigen remains undetermined. It has no much larger one-base neighbor in the sample; base qualities were not kept.

RNA was extracted with the RNeasy kit and about 0.45 to 1 ug was reverse transcribed using random hexamers. TCR beta CDR3 regions were amplified with the immunoSEQ multiplex PCR assay covering 54 Vbeta and 13 Jbeta segments. Bias from PCR amplification was corrected by using a synthetic template baseline for primer optimization and for computational correction. As for the authors' bioinformatics: Reads were annotated to V, D and J genes per IMGT and analyzed with immunoSEQ Analyzer, keeping only productive sequences. To calculate clonality, Shannon entropy was normalized by log2 of the number of productive unique sequences and then subtracted from one. For each patient and control, public and private clones were evaluated among the 100 most prevalent clones. Susac-specific clones were defined as absent from healthy and MS cohorts, 1052 published viral clones and other ImmuneACCESS disease sequences. TCRdb ran its own pipeline on the public reads, namely fastp trimming at Q25 and MiXCR clone calling, and kept in-frame beta chains. Every distinct CDR3 protein forms one entry, paired with its most common genes and DNA. The V and J calls here are based on TCRdb, not the publication. The table for this sample lists 200,000 or so distinct CDR3 sequences; 90% to 95% of them were counted only once. 0.093% of the sample is held by the ten biggest clonotypes.

There are 13 amino acids in the CDR3, from cysteine to phenylalanine inclusive. Only CDR3 DNA is held: 39 bases, read in frame from base 1. V and J lose 5 bases and 3 bases, and a span of 13 bases separates them. Taken from the germline V gene (reference sequence), the CDR1 and CDR2 loops are GTSNPN and SVGIG. The clonotype originates from a human donor with multiple sclerosis. In this chain, TRBV30 is recombined with TRBJ1-1; the D segment could be TRBD1, given 5 matching bases. The sequencing sample was made of CD4+ T cells from PBMCs. In nucleotides, the sequence is TGTGCCTGGGGCAGGGAATGGGACACTGAAGCTTTCTTT. Its coded protein is CAWGREWDTEAFF.